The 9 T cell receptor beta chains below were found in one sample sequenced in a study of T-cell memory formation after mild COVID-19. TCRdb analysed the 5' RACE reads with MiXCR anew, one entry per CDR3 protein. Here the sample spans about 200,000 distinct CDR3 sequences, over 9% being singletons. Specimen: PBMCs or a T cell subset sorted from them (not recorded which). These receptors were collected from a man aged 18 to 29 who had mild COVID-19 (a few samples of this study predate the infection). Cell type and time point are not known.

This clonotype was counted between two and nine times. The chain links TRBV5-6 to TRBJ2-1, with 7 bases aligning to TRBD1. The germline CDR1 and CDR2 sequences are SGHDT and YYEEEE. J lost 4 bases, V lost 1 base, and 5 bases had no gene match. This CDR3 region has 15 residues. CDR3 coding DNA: TGTGCCAGCAGCTTGAGAGGGGGCGCTTACAATGAGCAGTTCTTC. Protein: CASSLRGGAYNEQFF.

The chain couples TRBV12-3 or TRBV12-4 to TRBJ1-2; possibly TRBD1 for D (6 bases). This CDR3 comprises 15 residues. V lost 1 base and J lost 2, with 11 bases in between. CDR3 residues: CASSLEGGANYGYTF. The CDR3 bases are TGTGCCAGCAGTTTAGAGGGGGGGGCCAACTATGGCTACACCTTC.

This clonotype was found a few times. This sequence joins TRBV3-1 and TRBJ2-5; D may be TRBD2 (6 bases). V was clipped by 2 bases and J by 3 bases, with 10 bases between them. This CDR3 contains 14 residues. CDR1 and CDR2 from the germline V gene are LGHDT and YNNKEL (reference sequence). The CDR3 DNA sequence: TGTGCCAGCAGCCAAAATAGCGGCGAAGAGACCCAGTACTTC. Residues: CASSQNSGEETQYF.

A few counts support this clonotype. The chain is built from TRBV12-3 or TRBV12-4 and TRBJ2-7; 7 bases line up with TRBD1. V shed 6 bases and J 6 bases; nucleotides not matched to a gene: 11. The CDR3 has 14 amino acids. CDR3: CASRTRTGQGEQYF. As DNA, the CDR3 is TGTGCCAGCAGGACCCGGACAGGTCAAGGCGAGCAGTACTTC.

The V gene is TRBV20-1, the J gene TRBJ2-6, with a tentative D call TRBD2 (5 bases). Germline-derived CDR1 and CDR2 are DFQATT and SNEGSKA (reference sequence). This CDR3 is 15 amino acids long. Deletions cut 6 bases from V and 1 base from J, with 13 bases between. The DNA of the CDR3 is TGCAGTGCAGAAGGACGGGGTTCTGGGGCCAACGTCCTGACTTTC. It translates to CSAEGRGSGANVLTF.

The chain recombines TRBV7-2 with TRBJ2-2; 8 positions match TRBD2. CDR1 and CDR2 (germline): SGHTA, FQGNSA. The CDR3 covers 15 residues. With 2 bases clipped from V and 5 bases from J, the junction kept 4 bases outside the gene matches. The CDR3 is CASSLSGSSTGELFF. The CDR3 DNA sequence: TGTGCCAGCAGCTTAAGCGGGAGCTCGACCGGGGAGCTGTTTTTT. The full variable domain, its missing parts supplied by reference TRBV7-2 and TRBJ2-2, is GAGVSQSPSNKVTEKGKDVELRCDPISGHTALYWYRQSLGQGLEFLIYFQGNSAPDKSGLPSDRFSAERTGGSVSTLTIQRTQQEDSAVYLCASSLSGSSTGELFFGEGSRLTVL.

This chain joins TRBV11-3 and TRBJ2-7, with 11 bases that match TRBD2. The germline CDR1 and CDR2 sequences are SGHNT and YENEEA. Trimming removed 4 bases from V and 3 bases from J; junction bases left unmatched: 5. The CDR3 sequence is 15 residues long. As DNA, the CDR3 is TGTGCCAGCAGCTACACTAGCGGGGGCTACTACGAGCAGTACTTC. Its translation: CASSYTSGGYYEQYF.

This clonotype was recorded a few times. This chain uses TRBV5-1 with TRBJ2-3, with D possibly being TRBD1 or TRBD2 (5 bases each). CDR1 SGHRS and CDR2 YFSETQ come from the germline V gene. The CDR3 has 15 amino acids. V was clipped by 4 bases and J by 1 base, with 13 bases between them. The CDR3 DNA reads TGCGCCAGCAGCCCAGACCTGGGGGGCACAGATACGCAGTATTTT. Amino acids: CASSPDLGGTDTQYF.

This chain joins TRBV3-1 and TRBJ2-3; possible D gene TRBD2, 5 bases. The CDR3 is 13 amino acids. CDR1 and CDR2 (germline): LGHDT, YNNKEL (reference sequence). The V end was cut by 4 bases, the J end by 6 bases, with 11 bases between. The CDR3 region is CASSRALADTQYF. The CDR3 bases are TGTGCCAGCAGCCGGGCCCTAGCTGATACGCAGTATTTT.